This TCR beta chain was sequenced during a study of cytomegalovirus exposure and HLA in healthy donors. Donors were nominally healthy when sampled, though unrecorded immune exposures were likely. Germline values: CDR1 MNHNS, CDR2 SASEGT. This CDR3 is 12 amino acids long. V was shortened by 7 bases and J by 2 bases, with 7 bases between the two germline ends. Study-wide points: The listing of 150 or so TCR beta chains classed them as cytomegalovirus-associated. Trimming of TCR beta V- and J-genes showed a link, identified in a later analysis, to a missense DCLRE1C variant.

The PCR was carried out with 60 Vbeta primers and 13 Jbeta primers. TCRdb keeps only in-frame clones here, not all; method: immunoSEQ multiplex PCR. This repertoire shows around 130,000 clones, 61% found once; its top ten account for around 1.9%. Only a few counts were recorded for this clone. As yet, its antigen is unknown. The clonotype comes from a male donor in good health and CMV-seronegative. The rearrangement links TRBV6-1 to TRBJ2-3; no firm D call. Sequences were obtained from PBMCs. The CDR3 DNA is TGTGCCAGCACACACTACACAGATACGCAGTATTTT. It codes for CASTHYTDTQYF.